The sequence of this T cell receptor beta chain was determined in a study of T cells in tumors after PD-1 blockade. Germline assignment: CDR1 LGHNA and CDR2 YSLEER. Trimming left V 1 base short and J 2 bases short, with 8 bases between. CDR3 length: 15 amino acids. This table comes from immunoSEQ multiplex PCR, and its TCRdb copy is limited to in-frame clones, with some not included. Of 15,000 or so clones detected, roughly four fifths appear once; the ten largest clones hold 20% to 25%. This TCR derives from a human donor with basal cell carcinoma. Sample: PBMCs, taken after anti-PD-1 treatment. V usage is TRBV4-3 and J usage is TRBJ2-2; possibly TRBD1 or TRBD2 for D (5 bases each). The CDR3 reads CASSQGGANTGELFF. The CDR3 DNA follows: TGCGCCAGCAGCCAAGGAGGGGCCAACACCGGGGAGCTGTTTTTT.